This TCR beta chain was obtained from a study of blood T cell repertoires in COVID-19. Study as a whole: The United States, Italy and Spain provided the acute and convalescent COVID-19 samples.

With 5 bases removed from V and 8 bases from J, the gap between germline ends came to 22 bases. Germline CDR1 MDHEN, CDR2 SYDVKM. CDR3 length: 16 amino acids. Under the authors' procedure: How many nucleated cells were present was estimated from reference gene primer amplification. Profiled with immunoSEQ multiplex PCR; TCRdb holds only in-frame clones, not every one. Clone size and the V and J calls come from that table; the DNA yielded D and trimming. The sample holds 150,000 to 200,000 clones, approximately 86% seen once. This TCR came from a man in his 70s with acute or convalescent COVID-19. Specimen: peripheral blood. The V gene is TRBV28, the J gene TRBJ2-1; the D gene is possibly TRBD1 (6 bases). The CDR3 DNA follows: TGTGCCAGCAGTACTGCAGGGGATCCGTTAATCCATGAGCAGTTCTTC. The encoded protein is CASSTAGDPLIHEQFF.